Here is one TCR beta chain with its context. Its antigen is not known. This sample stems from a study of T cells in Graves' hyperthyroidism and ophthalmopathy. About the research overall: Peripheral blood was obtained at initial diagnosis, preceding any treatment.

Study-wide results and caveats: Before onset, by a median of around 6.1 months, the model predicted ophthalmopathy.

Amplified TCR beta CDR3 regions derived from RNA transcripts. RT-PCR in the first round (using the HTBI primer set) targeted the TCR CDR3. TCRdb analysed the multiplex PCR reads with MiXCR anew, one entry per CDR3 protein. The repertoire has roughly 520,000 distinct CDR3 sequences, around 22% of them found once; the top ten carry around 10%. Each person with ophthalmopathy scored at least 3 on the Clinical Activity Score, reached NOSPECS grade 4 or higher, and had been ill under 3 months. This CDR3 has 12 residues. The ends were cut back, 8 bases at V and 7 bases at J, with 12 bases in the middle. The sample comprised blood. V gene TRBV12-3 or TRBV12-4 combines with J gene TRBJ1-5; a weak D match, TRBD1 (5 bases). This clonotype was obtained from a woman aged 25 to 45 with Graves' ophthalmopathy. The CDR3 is CASQGGEQPQHF. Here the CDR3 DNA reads TGTGCCAGCCAGGGTGGAGAGCAGCCCCAGCATTTT.